The present entry profiles one T cell receptor beta chain with its context. This entry comes from a study of T cells expressing NK-cell markers. TCRdb reworked the 5' RACE reads into one entry per CDR3 protein, no DNA. This sample carries 550,000 to 600,000 distinct CDR3 sequences, with 3.5% to 4.5% going to the ten biggest clones. The CDR3 is 15 amino acids. CDR1 is MNHEY and CDR2 is SVGEGT in the germline V gene. The V call is TRBV6-2 or TRBV6-3, the J call TRBJ2-5. Sequencing used blood T cells: a sorted CD56 or NKG2C T cell subset, CD4+ or CD8+ T cells, or bulk PBMC T cells (not recorded which). The sequence derives from a man aged 18 to 29 in good health. CDR3 sequence: CASSYSGSNQETQYF.